The TCR beta chain under discussion was sequenced for a study of T cell responses to AZD1222 COVID-19 vaccine. Study findings and constraints: Close to half of spike-specific TCRs reportedly recognize unmutated variant regions. Across spike, vaccine-associated CD4 TCRs were found, dominant at 160-218 and 743-854. Seropositivity was recorded at baseline in only a handful of AZD1222 recipients. Repertoire samples came only from after the peak T cell response.

Sequenced by immunoSEQ multiplex PCR; TCRdb stores in-frame clones only, minus some. Of around 180,000 clones in the sample, approximately 90% were seen once. A note on this clone: Its antigen is unidentified.

CDR1 is SGHKS, CDR2 YYEKEE, per germline (reference sequence). This CDR3 region has 12 residues. V lost 3 bases to trimming and J lost 8 bases, with 10 bases between them. The origin of this receptor is an adult who received the AZD1222 COVID-19 vaccine. The material was peripheral blood, obtained 28 days after the second AZD1222 dose. The chain is built from TRBV5-5 and TRBJ2-3, with a weak D call TRBD1 (6 bases). CDR3 in amino acids: CASSSLGGTQYF. The CDR3, as DNA: TGTGCCAGCAGCTCCCTAGGGGGTACGCAGTATTTT. Using reference TRBV5-5 and TRBJ2-3 for the parts outside the CDR3, the full variable domain is DAGVTQSPTHLIKTRGQQVTLRCSPISGHKSVSWYQQVLGQGPQFIFQYYEKEERGRGNFPDRFSARQFPNYSSELNVNALLLGDSALYLCASSSLGGTQYFGPGTRLTVL.